This T cell receptor beta chain is from a study of blood T cell repertoires in COVID-19. Turning to the study itself: Specimens from acute and convalescent COVID-19 originated in the United States, Italy and Spain. The cDNA or gDNA used as material had been derived from T cells, B-cell-depleted T cells, or PBMCs.

The CDR3 is made up of 14 amino acids. Germline V gene data show CDR1 as MRHNA and CDR2 as SNTAGT. V shed 8 bases and J 6 bases; nucleotides not matched to a gene: 7. Original processing methods: It was from reference gene primer amplification that nucleated cell counts were estimated. Here immunoSEQ multiplex PCR was the method, and the copy in TCRdb shows in-frame clones only, minus some. V, J and clone size were drawn from that table, and D and trimming were deduced from the DNA. The sample records a few hundred thousand clones, roughly 90% being singletons. The rearrangement uses TRBV6-4 and TRBJ2-2; TRBD1 matches at 9 bases. The receptor was derived from a man aged 35-49 years with acute or convalescent COVID-19. Sequenced input: peripheral blood. This CDR3 is CASRQDRGAGELFF. CDR3 DNA sequence: TGTGCCAGCCGACAGGACAGGGGCGCCGGGGAGCTGTTTTTT.